This TCR beta chain was retrieved from a study of blood T cell repertoires in COVID-19. Study-wide context: Acute-phase and convalescent COVID-19 samples originated in the United States, Italy and Spain. From T cells, B-cell-depleted T cells, or PBMCs came the material, which was cDNA or gDNA.

Between the trimmed V and J ends, which lost 8 bases and 0 bases, there was a span of 10 bases. This CDR3 has 13 residues. From germline, CDR1 is MNHNY and CDR2 SVGAGI (reference sequence). In the original processing: Amplification with reference gene primers provided the estimates of nucleated cell counts. Assay: immunoSEQ multiplex PCR; the TCRdb copy retains only in-frame clones and omits some. D and trimming were read from the DNA, whereas the V and J calls and clone size are those reported in that table. There are 60,000 to 70,000 clones in the sample; approximately 85% occur only once, and 20% to 25% lies in the top ten.

The source is a man between 50 and 59 years old with acute or convalescent COVID-19. The rearrangement uses TRBV6-6 and TRBJ1-1, with D tentatively TRBD1 (6 bases). The sample was peripheral blood. The CDR3 nucleotides are TGTGCCAGCCGAGACAGGTTGAACACTGAAGCTTTCTTT. This gives the protein CASRDRLNTEAFF.